The 28 T cell receptor beta chains listed next were all sequenced from one sample in a study of Ad26.COV2.S vaccination and SARS-CoV-2 variants (dated by TCRdb to the early 2020s). The treatment or condition label on this specimen signifies: 15 to 20 received Ad26.COV2.S at low or high dose, single or two shots; 5 received placebo; per-sample allocation not given. For vaccine and placebo recipients, repertoires were sequenced using samples collected on day 63 after the first injection. The protocol used for the library was the immunoSEQ multiplex PCR assay. This immuneACCESS table, as held by TCRdb, lists in-frame sequences with V and J called but not all clones. Of the missing ones, under half trace to an unresolved V gene in checked studies; the others have no known cause. The sample table contains 440,000 or so clones; only one count was recorded for about 89% of them. The ten largest clonotypes hold 1.7% of the sample.

Sequenced material: peripheral blood, taken in a trial of Ad26.COV2.S vaccine versus placebo. The receptors were gathered from a person aged 18-60 years who received the Ad26.COV2.S COVID-19 vaccine or a placebo.

The chain links TRBV25-1 to TRBJ1-3, with 8 bases lining up with TRBD1. There are 13 residues in the CDR3. CDR1 MGHDK and CDR2 SYGVNS come from the germline V gene. The trim removed 6 bases at V and 4 bases at J, leaving 2 bases unmatched. The CDR3 DNA follows: TGTGCCAGCAGCGGGACAGGCGGAAACACCATATATTTT. Its translation: CASSGTGGNTIYF.

Of note for this clone: The sample holds other DNA sequences that translate to the same CDR3. The genes are TRBV20-1 and TRBJ1-2; tentatively, D is TRBD1 (5 bases). This CDR3 has 11 residues. The germline V and J ends were trimmed by 5 bases and 6 bases, with 10 bases remaining between them. Germline V gene data show CDR1 as DFQATT and CDR2 as SNEGSKA (reference sequence). CDR3 in amino acids: CSAQRGDGYTF. CDR3 bases: TGCAGTGCTCAGAGGGGAGATGGCTACACCTTC.

This chain joins TRBV3-1 (or the pseudogene TRBV3-2) and TRBJ2-5; 8 bases fit TRBD2. V gave up 2 bases and J gave up 2 bases; unmatched junction bases: 7. Germline V gene data show CDR1 as LGHDT and CDR2 as YNNKEL (reference sequence). The CDR3 runs 16 residues. CDR3 sequence (DNA): TGTGCCAGCAGCCAAAACACACTAGCGGAGCAAGAGACCCAGTACTTC. Protein sequence: CASSQNTLAEQETQYF.

As DNA, the CDR3 is TGTGCCAGCAGTTCGTTTGGGGGAGAGCAGTTCTTC. It encodes CASSSFGGEQFF. V gene TRBV2 combines with J gene TRBJ2-1, with D perhaps given as TRBD1 or TRBD2 (5 bases each). Trimming left V 5 bases short and J 10 bases short, with 12 bases between. The CDR3 spans 12 residues. Looked up from germline, CDR1 is SNHLY and CDR2 is FYNNEI.

The rearrangement uses TRBV2 and TRBJ2-1; 14 positions agree with TRBD2. The trim removed 7 bases at V and 5 bases at J, leaving 13 bases unmatched. Germline CDR1 SNHLY, CDR2 FYNNEI. The CDR3 loop spans 18 amino acids. The CDR3 protein is CASTNGTSGREGNNEQFF. CDR3 in DNA: TGTGCCAGCACTAATGGGACTAGCGGGAGAGAGGGGAACAATGAGCAGTTCTTC.

This clone was counted only a few times. The V call is TRBV6-2 or TRBV6-3, the J call TRBJ1-5; no reliable D call. Looked up from germline, CDR1 is MNHEY and CDR2 is SVGEGT. Between the trimmed V and J ends, which lost 5 bases and 2 bases, there was a span of 13 bases. The CDR3 runs 15 residues. The CDR3 here is CASSPVGSRNQPQHF. The CDR3 nucleotides read TGTGCCAGCAGTCCCGTTGGGTCGCGCAATCAGCCCCAGCATTTT.

The chain couples TRBV5-1 to TRBJ2-3, with 10 bases identical to TRBD2. V shed 2 bases and J 1 base; nucleotides not matched to a gene: 4. The CDR3 has 16 residues. CDR1 SGHRS and CDR2 YFSETQ come from the germline V gene. DNA of the CDR3: TGCGCCAGCAGCTTTAGCGGGGGGACCCGCACAGATACGCAGTATTTT. It yields the protein CASSFSGGTRTDTQYF.

This clone is a singleton in its sample. The rearrangement joins TRBV6-1 to TRBJ1-4; the D is unclear. This CDR3 region has 15 residues. Trimming left V 2 bases short and J 7 bases short, with 14 bases between. Per the germline V gene, CDR1 is MNHNS and CDR2 is SASEGT. This chain's CDR3 is CASSESGPLSEKLFF. For the CDR3, the DNA is TGTGCCAGCAGTGAAAGTGGTCCGCTGAGTGAAAAACTGTTTTTT.

Regarding this clone: Other DNA sequences in this specimen translate into the identical CDR3. This chain connects TRBV18 to TRBJ2-3; TRBD2 matches 11 bases. The V segment lost 6 bases and the J segment 1 base; nucleotides outside the gene matches: 3. The CDR3 contains 15 residues. Looked up from germline, CDR1 is KGHSH and CDR2 is LQKENI. The CDR3 here is CASSPGLAGTDTQYF. The CDR3 DNA is TGTGCCAGCTCCCCGGGACTAGCGGGCACAGATACGCAGTATTTT.

The rearrangement uses TRBV30 and TRBJ2-5, with a weak D call TRBD2 (5 bases). Looked up from germline, CDR1 is GTSNPN and CDR2 is SVGIG (reference sequence). V was trimmed by 4 bases and J by 2 bases, leaving 8 bases between them. The CDR3 extends over 12 amino acids. CDR3 residues: CAWIPGQETQYF. The CDR3 DNA is TGTGCCTGGATCCCGGGGCAAGAGACCCAGTACTTC.

V and J are TRBV5-1 and TRBJ1-5, with D possibly matching TRBD1 (5 bases). The CDR3 extends over 13 amino acids. Germline CDR1 and CDR2: SGHRS and YFSETQ. Trimming removed 1 base from V and 6 bases from J, with 8 bases in between. This CDR3 reads CASSLQGGQPQHF. As DNA, the CDR3 is TGCGCCAGCAGCTTGCAGGGTGGTCAGCCCCAGCATTTT.

This chain connects TRBV3-1 (or the pseudogene TRBV3-2) to TRBJ2-3; D ambiguous. The CDR3 has 13 amino acids. Germline loops: CDR1 LGHDT, CDR2 YNNKEL (reference sequence). Between the trimmed V and J ends, which lost 6 bases and 0 bases, there was a span of 7 bases. The CDR3 region has the DNA TGTGCCAGCAGAAGGGATAGCACAGATACGCAGTATTTT. It encodes CASRRDSTDTQYF.

The genes are TRBV18 and TRBJ1-1; D unclear. Germline CDR1 KGHSH, CDR2 LQKENI. This CDR3 is 13 amino acids long. Between the trimmed V and J ends, which lost 6 bases and 7 bases, there was a span of 15 bases. As DNA, the CDR3 is TGTGCCAGCTCGCCCACCCACGGGGATGAAGCTTTCTTT. This encodes CASSPTHGDEAFF. Full variable domain (rest looked up from reference TRBV18 and TRBJ1-1): NAGVMQNPRHLVRRRGQEARLRCSPMKGHSHVYWYRQLPEEGLKFMVYLQKENIIDESGMPKERFSAEFPKEGPSILRIQQVVRGDSAAYFCASSPTHGDEAFFGQGTRLTVV.

Only a few counts were recorded for this clone. Written as DNA, the CDR3 is TGTGCCAGCAGCTTGGCGGCAGGGAACATGAACACTGAAGCTTTCTTT. It codes for CASSLAAGNMNTEAFF. The V gene is TRBV5-4, the J gene TRBJ1-1, with D maybe TRBD1 (5 bases). V dropped 0 bases and J dropped 0 bases, with 12 bases sitting between them. The germline gives CDR1 SGHNT, CDR2 YYREEE (reference sequence). This CDR3 region has 16 residues.

This chain links TRBV3-1 (or the pseudogene TRBV3-2) with TRBJ1-4; D call uncertain. CDR1 and CDR2 from the germline V gene are LGHDT and YNNKEL (reference sequence). This CDR3 contains 14 residues. Trimming left V 5 bases short and J 5 bases short, with 12 bases between. The CDR3 coding sequence is TGTGCCAGCAGCAAAACAGCCCTGAATGAAAAACTGTTTTTT. Encoded protein: CASSKTALNEKLFF.

This chain links TRBV5-1 with TRBJ1-2, with TRBD1 matching 8 bases. V gave up 3 bases and J gave up 6 bases; unmatched junction bases: 10. CDR1 and CDR2 from the germline V gene are SGHRS and YFSETQ. There are 15 residues in the CDR3. CDR3 nucleotides: TGCGCCAGCAGCTGGGCCCTTGGACAGGGCAATGGCTACACCTTC. This translates into CASSWALGQGNGYTF. The variable domain in full, completed from reference TRBV5-1 and TRBJ1-2, reads KAGVTQTPRYLIKTRGQQVTLSCSPISGHRSVSWYQQTPGQGLQFLFEYFSETQRNKGNFPGRFSGRQFSNSRSEMNVSTLELGDSALYLCASSWALGQGNGYTFGSGTRLTVV.

This sequence joins TRBV28 and TRBJ2-2; D perhaps matches TRBD2 (6 bases). The length of the CDR3 is 14 residues. The V end lost 8 bases, the J end lost 6 bases, and 16 bases lay between the germline ends. The germline gives CDR1 MDHEN, CDR2 SYDVKM. The CDR3 sequence: CASGEPSVSGELFF. In nucleotides, the CDR3 is TGTGCCAGCGGGGAACCTAGCGTTTCCGGGGAGCTGTTTTTT.

This clone was counted once. The genes are TRBV19 and TRBJ2-1; 7 bases map to TRBD2. This CDR3 is built from 16 residues. V was pared by 5 bases and J by 5 bases, with 12 bases of the junction left unmatched. Looked up from germline, CDR1 is LNHDA and CDR2 is SQIVND (reference sequence). The CDR3 spells CASSAETGTTHNEQFF. CDR3 nucleotide sequence: TGTGCCAGTAGTGCAGAGACCGGGACTACTCACAATGAGCAGTTCTTC.

J is TRBJ1-2 and V is TRBV10-3, with D unclear. This CDR3 is 12 amino acids long. CDR1 is ENHRY, CDR2 SYGVKD, per germline. Between the trimmed V and J ends, which lost 3 bases and 4 bases, there was a span of 6 bases. CDR3 residues: CAISDIGYGYTF. The CDR3 DNA follows: TGTGCCATCAGTGACATCGGCTATGGCTACACCTTC.

The chain uses TRBV7-2 and TRBJ2-4, with D tentatively TRBD1 (5 bases). Trimming took off 5 bases at V and 4 bases at J, with 15 bases between the two ends. CDR3 length equals 15 residues. Germline V CDR1 and CDR2: SGHTA, FQGNSA. CDR3 region: CASSPTGALKNIQYF. DNA for the CDR3: TGTGCCAGCAGCCCTACAGGTGCCCTAAAAAACATTCAGTACTTC.

V and J are TRBV3-1 (or the pseudogene TRBV3-2) and TRBJ2-7; TRBD2 aligns across 9 bases. The CDR3 contains 15 residues. V trimming: 5 bases; J trimming: 0 bases; junction bases outside the gene matches: 5. The germline gives CDR1 LGHDT, CDR2 YNNKEL (reference sequence). Here the CDR3 reads CASSLRTSVSYEQYF. In DNA, the CDR3 is TGTGCCAGCAGCTTACGGACTAGCGTCTCCTACGAGCAGTACTTC.

This chain uses TRBV10-3 with TRBJ2-7; D gene unclear. The V end lost 4 bases, the J end lost 0 bases, and 10 bases lay between the germline ends. From germline, CDR1 is ENHRY and CDR2 SYGVKD. This CDR3 spans 14 amino acids. The CDR3 DNA is TGTGCCATCAGTGGGACGGCGAGCTCCTACGAGCAGTACTTC. It is translated as CAISGTASSYEQYF.

This chain joins TRBV7-2 and TRBJ2-1; 9 bases match TRBD2. Germline V gene lookup returns CDR1 SGHTA and CDR2 FQGNSA. V was clipped by 4 bases and J by 5 bases; unmatched bases: 6. This CDR3 is built from 15 residues. DNA of the CDR3: TGTGCCAGCAGCTATAGACTAGCGGACAACAATGAGCAGTTCTTC. It encodes CASSYRLADNNEQFF.

V gene TRBV19 combines with J gene TRBJ2-4; 10 bases fit TRBD1. After removal of 9 bases from V and 0 bases from J, the junction contained 5 bases not matched to a gene. The CDR3 covers 15 residues. The germline CDR1 and CDR2 sequences are LNHDA and SQIVND (reference sequence). In nucleotides, the CDR3 is TGTGCCAGCAACCGGGACAGGGGAGCCAAAAACATTCAGTACTTC. Its protein product is CASNRDRGAKNIQYF.

The chain joins TRBV6-1 to TRBJ1-1; D is ambiguous. The CDR3 has 14 residues. Trimming took 2 bases from V and 4 from J, leaving 11 bases between them. CDR1 is MNHNS and CDR2 is SASEGT in the germline V gene. The DNA of the CDR3 is TGTGCCAGCAGTGAATGGGTGAGCTCCACTGAAGCTTTCTTT. It encodes CASSEWVSSTEAFF.

This clone has just a few counts. The V and J genes are TRBV4-2 and TRBJ2-3; weak D call: TRBD2 (5 bases). CDR3 length: 14 residues. Germline CDR1 and CDR2: LGHNA and YNFKEQ. Trimming stripped 5 bases from V and 2 bases from J, with 11 bases between. The CDR3 DNA sequence: TGTGCCAGCAGCGGCCTAGCCATCACAGATACGCAGTATTTT. Protein: CASSGLAITDTQYF.

The V and J genes are TRBV7-6 and TRBJ2-7; no firm D call. V lost 0 bases, J lost 4 bases, and 13 bases lay in between. The CDR3 consists of 15 residues. Germline CDR1 SGHVS, CDR2 FNYEAQ. As DNA, the CDR3 is TGTGCCAGCAGCTTAGCGCGGATGGTTCGGTACGAGCAGTACTTC. Its protein product is CASSLARMVRYEQYF.

The chain carries TRBV10-3 and TRBJ2-7; D call uncertain. Germline-derived CDR1 and CDR2 are ENHRY and SYGVKD. This CDR3 is built from 14 residues. V lost 2 bases and J lost 2, with 10 bases in between. CDR3 in amino acids: CAISEPNRAYEQYF. The DNA of the CDR3 is TGTGCCATCAGTGAGCCGAACCGGGCCTACGAGCAGTACTTC.